This entry lists 5 T cell receptor beta chains sequenced from one sample in a study of Graves' ophthalmopathy and Graves' hyperthyroidism. Amplification from RNA transcripts yielded the TCR beta CDR3 regions. RT-PCR was first run with HTBI primers, then multiplex PCR in a second round. TCRdb itself ran the multiplex PCR reads through MiXCR, one entry per CDR3 protein. The data contain hundreds of thousands of distinct CDR3 sequences, about 21% of them singletons. The sample consisted of peripheral blood. The receptors stem from a woman between 18 and 29 years old with stable Graves' hyperthyroidism.

This clonotype was detected many times. V and J are TRBV10-3 and TRBJ2-5; 8 bases match TRBD1. The CDR3 sequence is 14 residues long. V shed 7 bases and J 2 bases; nucleotides not matched to a gene: 6. The germline gives CDR1 ENHRY, CDR2 SYGVKD. CDR3 in amino acids: CAIKPGQGQETQYF. CDR3 nucleotide sequence: TGTGCCATCAAGCCCGGACAGGGACAAGAGACCCAGTACTTC.

The rearrangement joins TRBV20-1 to TRBJ1-5; D remains ambiguous. This CDR3 is built from 13 residues. In germline, CDR1 is DFQATT, CDR2 SNEGSKA (reference sequence). With 3 bases removed from V and 2 bases from J, the gap between germline ends came to 8 bases. CDR3 sequence: CSARMEGNQPQHF. As DNA, the CDR3 is TGCAGTGCTAGGATGGAGGGCAATCAGCCCCAGCATTTT.

The chain couples TRBV12-5 to TRBJ2-7; either TRBD1 or TRBD2 may fit D (6 bases each). The germline gives CDR1 LGHNT, CDR2 FRNRAP. V gave up 5 bases and J gave up 4 bases, with 15 bases separating them. This CDR3 is 14 amino acids long. The CDR3 spells CASGGGPGVYEQYF. In DNA, the CDR3 is TGTGCTAGTGGTGGGGGGCCGGGAGTGTACGAGCAGTACTTC.

The chain recombines TRBV24-1 with TRBJ2-2; D might be TRBD2 (6 bases). In germline, CDR1 is KGHDR, CDR2 SFDVKD. V was trimmed by 3 bases and J by 6 bases, leaving 13 bases between them. The CDR3 has 15 residues. The CDR3 loop is CATSDRGREAGELFF. Here the CDR3 DNA reads TGTGCCACCAGTGATCGTGGTAGGGAGGCCGGGGAGCTGTTTTTT.

Many counts were recorded for this clonotype. Since a much larger clone is just one base distant, this may be a read error. The chain links TRBV28 to TRBJ2-7; D may be TRBD2 (6 bases). There are 15 residues in the CDR3. The V end lost 6 bases, the J end lost 4 bases, and 19 bases lay between the germline ends. Germline CDR1 is MDHEN and CDR2 is SYDVKM. The CDR3: CASRPSRDGGYEQYF. The DNA for the CDR3 is TGTGCCAGCAGGCCTTCCCGGGACGGGGGATACGAGCAGTACTTC.